Listed below are T cell receptor beta chains from one sample, sequenced in a study of vaccination effects on CD4 cells after COVID-19. These receptors' targets are unknown. TCRdb's table, derived via immunoSEQ multiplex PCR, lists solely in-frame clones and lacks some. The top ten clones hold roughly 3.9% of a sample with 67,000 or so clones, about 65% of them seen once. Sample: CD4+ T cells from PBMCs cultured with HCoV-OC43 spike peptides, taken before COVID-19 vaccination. Receptor source: a human donor who received a COVID-19 vaccine. The CDR3 runs from the conserved cysteine through the conserved F or W. A D gene is named only where the DNA matches it firmly. Clone sizes are given selectively: once, few, many, or a class where the clone is expanded.

d_gene: .
j_gene: TRBJ2-3
v_gene: TRBV7-3
abundance: .
CDR3aa: CASSLTALSTGTDTQYF
CDR3nt: TGTGCCAGCAGCTTAACGGCGTTGTCTACAGGCACAGATACGCAGTATTTT

d_gene: .
j_gene: TRBJ1-5
v_gene: TRBV7-2
abundance: few
CDR3aa: CASSPDRYSNQPQHF
CDR3nt: TGTGCCAGCAGCCCGGATCGTTATAGCAATCAGCCCCAGCATTTT

d_gene: .
j_gene: TRBJ1-5
v_gene: TRBV2
abundance: few
CDR3aa: CASTGSYSNQPQHF
CDR3nt: TGTGCCAGCACGGGGTCGTACAGCAATCAGCCCCAGCATTTT

d_gene: .
j_gene: TRBJ1-1
v_gene: TRBV18
abundance: few
CDR3aa: CASSPRVGDNTEAFF
CDR3nt: TGTGCCAGCTCACCACGCGTAGGGGATAACACTGAAGCTTTCTTT

d_gene: .
j_gene: TRBJ2-2
v_gene: TRBV11-2
abundance: once
CDR3aa: CASSLTGELFF
CDR3nt: TGTGCCAGCAGCTTGACCGGGGAGCTGTTTTTT

d_gene: .
j_gene: TRBJ2-1
v_gene: TRBV6-5
abundance: .
CDR3aa: CASSQGIFGNEQFF
CDR3nt: TGTGCCAGCAGTCAGGGGATTTTCGGCAATGAGCAGTTCTTC

d_gene: .
j_gene: TRBJ2-3
v_gene: TRBV24-1
abundance: .
CDR3aa: CATSDIKGKRTDTQYF
CDR3nt: TGTGCCACCAGTGATATCAAGGGCAAGCGGACAGATACGCAGTATTTT

d_gene: .
j_gene: TRBJ2-5
v_gene: TRBV9
abundance: .
CDR3aa: CASSPFPLQETQYF
CDR3nt: TGTGCCAGCAGCCCCTTCCCGCTGCAAGAGACCCAGTACTTC

d_gene: TRBD2
j_gene: TRBJ2-5
v_gene: TRBV3-1/TRBV3-2
abundance: .
CDR3aa: CASSRGLAGGQETQYF
CDR3nt: TGTGCCAGCAGCCGGGGACTAGCGGGGGGACAAGAGACCCAGTACTTC

d_gene: .
j_gene: TRBJ1-2
v_gene: TRBV5-4
abundance: .
CDR3aa: CASSLEAAYGYTF
CDR3nt: TGTGCCAGCAGCTTGGAGGCCGCCTATGGCTACACCTTC

d_gene: TRBD2
j_gene: TRBJ2-6
v_gene: TRBV19
abundance: .
CDR3aa: CASKVLAENSGANVLTF
CDR3nt: TGTGCCAGTAAGGTCCTAGCGGAGAACTCTGGGGCCAACGTCCTGACTTTC

d_gene: .
j_gene: TRBJ1-1
v_gene: TRBV18
abundance: .
CDR3aa: CASSLQGRNTEAFF
CDR3nt: TGTGCCAGCTCACTGCAGGGGAGGAACACTGAAGCTTTCTTT

d_gene: .
j_gene: TRBJ2-3
v_gene: TRBV24-1
abundance: .
CDR3aa: CATSIDGTDTQYF
CDR3nt: TGTGCCACCAGTATCGACGGGACAGATACGCAGTATTTT

d_gene: .
j_gene: TRBJ1-5
v_gene: TRBV18
abundance: .
CDR3aa: CASSQTTGGFNQPQHF
CDR3nt: TGTGCCAGCTCACAAACTACCGGGGGTTTCAATCAGCCCCAGCATTTT

d_gene: .
j_gene: TRBJ1-1
v_gene: TRBV19
abundance: once
CDR3aa: CASSIGQTNTEAFF
CDR3nt: TGTGCCAGTAGTATCGGCCAGACGAACACTGAAGCTTTCTTT

d_gene: .
j_gene: TRBJ1-3
v_gene: TRBV5-5
abundance: .
CDR3aa: CASSLDISSGNTIYF
CDR3nt: TGTGCCAGCAGCTTGGACATTAGCTCTGGAAACACCATATATTTT

d_gene: .
j_gene: TRBJ2-3
v_gene: TRBV5-8
abundance: once
CDR3aa: CASRNGGSTDTQYF
CDR3nt: TGTGCCAGCAGGAACGGGGGAAGCACAGATACGCAGTATTTT